This T cell receptor beta chain stems from a study of blood T cell repertoires in COVID-19. Background on the study: From the United States, Italy and Spain came samples of acute and convalescent COVID-19.

Allocation to cohorts depended on clinical history reported by the participants. No more than 2 weeks before study entry, exposed participants had met a case of COVID-19. In the authors' workflow: Amplified reference gene primers provided the basis for estimating nucleated cell counts. The assay was immunoSEQ multiplex PCR, and TCRdb's table has in-frame clones only and misses some. From that table come the V and J calls and clone size; the DNA was used to work out D and trimming. The repertoire holds nearly 300,000 clones, with roughly nine tenths as singletons. The V gene lost 4 bases and the J gene lost 12 bases, with 15 bases spanning the gap. The germline CDR1 and CDR2 sequences are DFQATT and SNEGSKA (reference sequence). There are 11 residues in the CDR3.

J is TRBJ1-1 and V is TRBV20-1, with TRBD1 as a possible D gene (5 bases). Sequenced input: PBMCs or T cells enriched from blood (not recorded which). The clonotype was recovered from a woman aged 45-65 years who had been exposed to COVID-19. CDR3 sequence reads: CSANEGLGSFF. The CDR3 nucleotides read TGCAGTGCTAATGAGGGACTTGGATCTTTCTTT.